This is a list of T cell receptor beta chains from one sample in a study of blood T cell repertoires in COVID-19. TCRdb's table, derived via immunoSEQ multiplex PCR, lists solely in-frame clones and lacks some. The sample has approximately 46,000 clones; around 84% are singletons. The specimen sequenced was peripheral blood. The receptor set was obtained from a woman in her 70s in a cohort sampled during active COVID-19. Each CDR3 is given with its conserved first and last residue. The D gene is left open where the match is weak. A clone size is listed for some rows: how often the clone was seen (once, few, many), or a class if it is expanded.

CDR3 protein: CASSQDRGGYGYTF; CDR3 DNA: TGCGCCAGCAGCCAAGATCGTGGGGGGTATGGCTACACCTTC; D gene: NA; V gene: TRBV4-1; J gene: TRBJ1-2; clone size: NA
CDR3 protein: CASSQAGVAGELFF; CDR3 DNA: TGCGCCAGCAGCCAAGCGGGAGTGGCCGGGGAGCTGTTTTTT; D gene: NA; V gene: TRBV4-1; J gene: TRBJ2-2; clone size: once
CDR3 protein: CASSLDAGRDSPLHF; CDR3 DNA: TGTGCCAGCAGCTTAGATGCAGGGAGGGATTCACCCCTCCACTTT; D gene: NA; V gene: TRBV11-3; J gene: TRBJ1-6; clone size: NA
CDR3 protein: CAWRPPGVPGNTIYF; CDR3 DNA: TGTGCCTGGAGGCCTCCGGGGGTCCCTGGAAACACCATATATTTT; D gene: NA; V gene: TRBV30; J gene: TRBJ1-3; clone size: NA
CDR3 protein: CASSQVRGLAGNNEQFF; CDR3 DNA: TGTGCCAGCAGCCAAGTGCGCGGACTAGCGGGGAACAATGAGCAGTTCTTC; D gene: TRBD2; V gene: TRBV3-1/TRBV3-2; J gene: TRBJ2-1; clone size: NA
CDR3 protein: CASSVGQGGNQPQHF; CDR3 DNA: TGTGCCAGCAGTGTTGGACAGGGGGGCAATCAGCCCCAGCATTTT; D gene: TRBD1; V gene: TRBV2; J gene: TRBJ1-5; clone size: NA
CDR3 protein: CASSRQGITDTQYF; CDR3 DNA: TGTGCCAGCAGCCGACAGGGGATAACAGATACGCAGTATTTT; D gene: TRBD1; V gene: TRBV11-3; J gene: TRBJ2-3; clone size: once
CDR3 protein: CASSQALLAGANEQFF; CDR3 DNA: TGTGCCAGCAGCCAAGCTCTACTAGCGGGAGCGAATGAGCAGTTCTTC; D gene: TRBD2; V gene: TRBV3-1/TRBV3-2; J gene: TRBJ2-1; clone size: once
CDR3 protein: CASSMGQGAYEQYF; CDR3 DNA: TGTGCCAGTAGTATGGGACAGGGCGCCTACGAGCAGTACTTC; D gene: TRBD1; V gene: TRBV19; J gene: TRBJ2-7; clone size: NA
CDR3 protein: CAWSARLAGGNEQFF; CDR3 DNA: TGTGCCTGGAGTGCCCGACTAGCGGGAGGCAATGAGCAGTTCTTC; D gene: TRBD2; V gene: TRBV30; J gene: TRBJ2-1; clone size: NA
CDR3 protein: CASSQTTGRIAEAFF; CDR3 DNA: TGTGCCAGCTCACAAACGACAGGGCGAATAGCTGAAGCTTTCTTT; D gene: TRBD1; V gene: TRBV18; J gene: TRBJ1-1; clone size: NA
CDR3 protein: CASSVGGTGGNEKLFF; CDR3 DNA: TGTGCCAGCAGCGTAGGAGGTACAGGGGGGAATGAAAAACTGTTTTTT; D gene: TRBD1; V gene: TRBV9; J gene: TRBJ1-4; clone size: few
CDR3 protein: CSASTRTDTQYF; CDR3 DNA: TGCAGTGCTAGTACCCGGACAGATACGCAGTATTTT; D gene: NA; V gene: TRBV20-1; J gene: TRBJ2-3; clone size: NA
CDR3 protein: CASTSPGRGSTDTQYF; CDR3 DNA: TGTGCCAGCACCTCACCTGGGAGGGGGAGCACAGATACGCAGTATTTT; D gene: NA; V gene: TRBV27; J gene: TRBJ2-3; clone size: NA
CDR3 protein: CASSVEGGWAGHGEQYF; CDR3 DNA: TGTGCCAGCAGCGTAGAGGGCGGTTGGGCAGGGCACGGCGAGCAGTACTTC; D gene: NA; V gene: TRBV9; J gene: TRBJ2-7; clone size: NA
CDR3 protein: CASSPVGDNSNQPQHF; CDR3 DNA: TGTGCCAGCTCACCAGTCGGGGACAATAGCAATCAGCCCCAGCATTTT; D gene: NA; V gene: TRBV18; J gene: TRBJ1-5; clone size: NA
CDR3 protein: CASSQAGEKPQHF; CDR3 DNA: TGTGCCAGCAGCCAAGCCGGAGAGAAGCCCCAGCATTTT; D gene: NA; V gene: TRBV14; J gene: TRBJ1-5; clone size: NA
CDR3 protein: CASSGTSGSQVEQFF; CDR3 DNA: TGTGCCAGCAGTGGGACTAGCGGGAGTCAGGTTGAGCAGTTCTTC; D gene: TRBD2; V gene: TRBV2; J gene: TRBJ2-1; clone size: NA
CDR3 protein: CASSPDTSAGGYTF; CDR3 DNA: TGTGCCAGCAGCCCAGACACCTCCGCAGGAGGCTACACCTTC; D gene: NA; V gene: TRBV7-9; J gene: TRBJ1-2; clone size: NA
CDR3 protein: CASSLRQGASEAFF; CDR3 DNA: TGCGCCAGCAGCCTGCGGCAGGGGGCCTCCGAAGCTTTCTTT; D gene: TRBD1; V gene: TRBV10-1; J gene: TRBJ1-1; clone size: once
CDR3 protein: CASSQATSGHRGDTQYF; CDR3 DNA: TGTGCCAGCAGCCAAGCAACTAGCGGTCACCGTGGCGATACGCAGTATTTT; D gene: TRBD2; V gene: TRBV4-2; J gene: TRBJ2-3; clone size: NA
CDR3 protein: CASRPGTRRGNQPQHF; CDR3 DNA: TGTGCCAGCAGGCCCGGGACACGACGAGGCAATCAGCCCCAGCATTTT; D gene: NA; V gene: TRBV27; J gene: TRBJ1-5; clone size: once
CDR3 protein: CASRPQGGEQFF; CDR3 DNA: TGTGCCAGCAGGCCCCAGGGCGGTGAGCAGTTCTTC; D gene: NA; V gene: TRBV2; J gene: TRBJ2-1; clone size: NA
CDR3 protein: CAWSADRLDQPQHF; CDR3 DNA: TGTGCCTGGAGTGCCGACAGATTGGATCAGCCCCAGCATTTT; D gene: NA; V gene: TRBV30; J gene: TRBJ1-5; clone size: few
CDR3 protein: CASSRQAGVGNYGYTF; CDR3 DNA: TGTGCCAGTAGTCGACAGGCAGGGGTTGGTAACTATGGCTACACCTTC; D gene: NA; V gene: TRBV19; J gene: TRBJ1-2; clone size: few
CDR3 protein: CASSQGVFYEQYF; CDR3 DNA: TGTGCCAGCAGCCAAGGCGTGTTCTACGAGCAGTACTTC; D gene: NA; V gene: TRBV14; J gene: TRBJ2-7; clone size: NA
CDR3 protein: CASSLTSGSYIQYF; CDR3 DNA: TGTGCCAGCAGCCTCACTAGCGGGAGTTACATTCAGTACTTC; D gene: TRBD2; V gene: TRBV7-8; J gene: TRBJ2-4; clone size: NA
CDR3 protein: CASSSTGLGAEAFF; CDR3 DNA: TGTGCCAGCAGTTCGACAGGGCTCGGCGCTGAAGCTTTCTTT; D gene: TRBD1; V gene: TRBV2; J gene: TRBJ1-1; clone size: NA